A selection of T cell receptor beta chains follows, all from one sample in a study of cytomegalovirus exposure and HLA in healthy donors. Sequencing used immunoSEQ multiplex PCR; TCRdb keeps in-frame clones, though not all of them. The repertoire holds approximately 170,000 clones, with 68% as singletons. The sequencing input was PBMCs. All receptors derive from a man aged 45-60 years in good health and CMV-seronegative. Both conserved end residues are part of each CDR3. D genes are given only for firm matches. Clone sizes are given selectively: once, few, many, or a class where the clone is expanded.

abundance: .
v_gene: TRBV11-3
d_gene: TRBD2
j_gene: TRBJ2-1
CDR3nt: TGTGCCAGCAGCCCCGGGACTAGTATTGGTGAAGATTACAATGAGCAGTTCTTC
CDR3aa: CASSPGTSIGEDYNEQFF

abundance: .
v_gene: TRBV5-6
d_gene: .
j_gene: TRBJ2-1
CDR3nt: TGTGCCAGCAGCTTGTACGGGGGCTCCTACAATGAGCAGTTCTTC
CDR3aa: CASSLYGGSYNEQFF

abundance: once
v_gene: TRBV5-1
d_gene: .
j_gene: TRBJ1-1
CDR3nt: TGCGCCAGCAGCCTAGCACCAGAGATCACTGAAGCTTTCTTT
CDR3aa: CASSLAPEITEAFF

abundance: .
v_gene: TRBV5-1
d_gene: .
j_gene: TRBJ2-7
CDR3nt: TGCGCCAGCAGCTTGGGCGGCTACCGCCCCTACGAGCAGTACTTC
CDR3aa: CASSLGGYRPYEQYF

abundance: few
v_gene: TRBV2
d_gene: .
j_gene: TRBJ1-1
CDR3nt: TGTGCCAGCAGTGAACCAGGCAGGGTCGGTGAAGCTTTCTTT
CDR3aa: CASSEPGRVGEAFF

abundance: .
v_gene: TRBV2
d_gene: TRBD1
j_gene: TRBJ1-5
CDR3nt: TGTGCCAGCAGTACCGACAGGGGCAATCAGCCCCAGCATTTT
CDR3aa: CASSTDRGNQPQHF

abundance: few
v_gene: TRBV6-5
d_gene: .
j_gene: TRBJ1-5
CDR3nt: TGTGCCAGCAGTTACCGGGTTGAGCAGCCCCAGCATTTT
CDR3aa: CASSYRVEQPQHF

abundance: .
v_gene: TRBV27
d_gene: .
j_gene: TRBJ1-4
CDR3nt: TGTGCCAGCAGTTGGGGAGGTGAAAAACTGTTTTTT
CDR3aa: CASSWGGEKLFF

abundance: .
v_gene: TRBV2
d_gene: .
j_gene: TRBJ2-3
CDR3nt: TGTGCCAGCAGCGGGGACTTGGGCACAGATACGCAGTATTTT
CDR3aa: CASSGDLGTDTQYF

abundance: .
v_gene: TRBV25-1
d_gene: TRBD1
j_gene: TRBJ1-6
CDR3nt: TGTGCCAGCATGAGGGACAGTCATAATTCACCCCTCCACTTT
CDR3aa: CASMRDSHNSPLHF

abundance: .
v_gene: TRBV5-1
d_gene: TRBD2
j_gene: TRBJ2-3
CDR3nt: TGCGCCAGCAGCTTGACTAGCGGGGGGGGCGTAGTAGATACGCAGTATTTT
CDR3aa: CASSLTSGGGVVDTQYF

abundance: .
v_gene: TRBV28
d_gene: TRBD1
j_gene: TRBJ2-6
CDR3nt: TGTGCCAGCAGTACCCCGGGTTTAGGGGGCGCGGGTGGGGCCAACGTCCTGACTTTC
CDR3aa: CASSTPGLGGAGGANVLTF

abundance: .
v_gene: TRBV29-1
d_gene: TRBD1
j_gene: TRBJ1-4
CDR3nt: TGCAGCGGTGGGGACAGGCTGAATGAAAAACTGTTTTTT
CDR3aa: CSGGDRLNEKLFF

abundance: .
v_gene: TRBV28
d_gene: TRBD1
j_gene: TRBJ2-1
CDR3nt: TGTGCCAGCAGTTCCGGGGGGGACAGGGGGCCCTACAATGAGCAGTTCTTC
CDR3aa: CASSSGGDRGPYNEQFF

abundance: once
v_gene: TRBV28
d_gene: .
j_gene: TRBJ1-4
CDR3nt: TGTGCCAGCAGTTTATATGGGGGCGGAAAACTGTTTTTT
CDR3aa: CASSLYGGGKLFF

abundance: few
v_gene: TRBV2
d_gene: .
j_gene: TRBJ1-5
CDR3nt: TGTGCCAGCAGTGAAAGACAGAACATTCAGCCCCAGCATTTT
CDR3aa: CASSERQNIQPQHF

abundance: .
v_gene: TRBV19
d_gene: .
j_gene: TRBJ2-7
CDR3nt: TGTGCCAGTAGTCGGGACACGACTTACGAGCAGTACTTC
CDR3aa: CASSRDTTYEQYF

abundance: few
v_gene: TRBV11-1
d_gene: TRBD2
j_gene: TRBJ2-5
CDR3nt: TGTGCCAGCAGCTTAGGGGTCCTAGCGGGGCGAAACCAAGAGACCCAGTACTTC
CDR3aa: CASSLGVLAGRNQETQYF

abundance: .
v_gene: TRBV5-1
d_gene: .
j_gene: TRBJ1-2
CDR3nt: TGCGCCAGCAGCACGGACAGAGGAGACTATGGCTACACCTTC
CDR3aa: CASSTDRGDYGYTF

abundance: once
v_gene: TRBV7-9
d_gene: .
j_gene: TRBJ1-5
CDR3nt: TGTGCCAGCAGCTTGTCACAGGGCCCCAATCAGCCCCAGCATTTT
CDR3aa: CASSLSQGPNQPQHF

abundance: few
v_gene: TRBV6-5
d_gene: .
j_gene: TRBJ2-1
CDR3nt: TGTGCCAGCAGTTACAGTGGGGCGGACAATGAGCAGTTCTTC
CDR3aa: CASSYSGADNEQFF